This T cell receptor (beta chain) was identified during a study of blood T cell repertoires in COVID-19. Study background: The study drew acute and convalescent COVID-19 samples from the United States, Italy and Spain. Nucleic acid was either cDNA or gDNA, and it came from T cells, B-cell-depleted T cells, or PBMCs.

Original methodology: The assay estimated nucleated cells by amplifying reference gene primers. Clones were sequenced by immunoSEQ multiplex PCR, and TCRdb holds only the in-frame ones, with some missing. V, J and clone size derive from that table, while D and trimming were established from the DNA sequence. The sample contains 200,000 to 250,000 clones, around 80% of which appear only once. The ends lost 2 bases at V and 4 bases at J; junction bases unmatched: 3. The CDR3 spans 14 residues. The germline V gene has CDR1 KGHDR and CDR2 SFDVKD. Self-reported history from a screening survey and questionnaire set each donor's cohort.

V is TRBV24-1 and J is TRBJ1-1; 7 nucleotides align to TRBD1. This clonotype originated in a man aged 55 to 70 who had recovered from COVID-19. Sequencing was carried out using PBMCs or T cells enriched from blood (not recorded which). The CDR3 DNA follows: TGTGCCACCAGTGATTCGGGACAGATCACTGAAGCTTTCTTT. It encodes CATSDSGQITEAFF.